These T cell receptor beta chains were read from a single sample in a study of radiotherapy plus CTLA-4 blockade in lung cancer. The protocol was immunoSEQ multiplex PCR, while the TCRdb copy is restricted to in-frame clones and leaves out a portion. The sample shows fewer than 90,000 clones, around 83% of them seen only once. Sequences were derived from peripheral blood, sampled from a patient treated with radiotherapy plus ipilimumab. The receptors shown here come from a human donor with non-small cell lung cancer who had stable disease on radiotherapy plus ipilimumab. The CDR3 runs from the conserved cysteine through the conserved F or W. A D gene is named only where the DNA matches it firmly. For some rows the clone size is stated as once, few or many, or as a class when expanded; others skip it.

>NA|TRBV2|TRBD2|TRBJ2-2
CASTRTSGGVGTGELFF
TGTGCCAGCACCAGGACTAGCGGGGGGGTGGGCACCGGGGAGCTGTTTTTT
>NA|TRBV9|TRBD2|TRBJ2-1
CASSPRGLAVNEQFF
TGTGCCAGCAGCCCCAGAGGACTAGCGGTCAATGAGCAGTTCTTC
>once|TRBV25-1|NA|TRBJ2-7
CASSEYGSSYEQYF
TGTGCCAGCAGTGAATACGGGAGCTCCTACGAGCAGTACTTC
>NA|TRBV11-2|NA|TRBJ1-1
CASGDRAGDTEAFF
TGTGCCAGCGGGGACCGGGCCGGGGACACTGAAGCTTTCTTT
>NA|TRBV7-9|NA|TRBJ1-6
CASSDSGTKDSPLHF
TGTGCCAGCAGCGACTCCGGGACAAAGGATTCACCCCTCCACTTT
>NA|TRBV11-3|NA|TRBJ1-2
CASRYRATNYGYTF
TGTGCCAGCAGATATAGGGCAACCAACTATGGCTACACCTTC
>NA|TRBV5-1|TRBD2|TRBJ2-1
CASSLVASGNEQFF
TGCGCCAGCAGCTTGGTCGCTAGCGGCAATGAGCAGTTCTTC
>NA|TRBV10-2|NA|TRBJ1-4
CASSDRVEGGLFF
TGCGCCAGCAGTGATAGGGTGGAAGGGGGACTGTTTTTT
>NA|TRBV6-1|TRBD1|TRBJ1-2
CASKETGTANYGYTF
TGTGCCAGCAAAGAGACCGGGACAGCGAACTATGGCTACACCTTC
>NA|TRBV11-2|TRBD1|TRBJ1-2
CASSSGTAVYGYTF
TGTGCCAGCAGCTCCGGGACAGCTGTATATGGCTACACCTTC
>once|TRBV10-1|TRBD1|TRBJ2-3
CASSDKGAGTDTQYF
TGCGCCAGCAGTGACAAGGGGGCTGGCACAGATACGCAGTATTTT
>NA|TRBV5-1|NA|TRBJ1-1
CASSSQGGDEAFF
TGCGCCAGCAGCTCGCAAGGGGGTGATGAAGCTTTCTTT
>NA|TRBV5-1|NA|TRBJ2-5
CASSSGDQETQYF
TGCGCCAGCAGCTCAGGAGACCAAGAGACCCAGTACTTC
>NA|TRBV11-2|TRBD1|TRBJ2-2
CASSLTGGNTGELFF
TGTGCCAGCAGCTTGACAGGGGGCAACACCGGGGAGCTGTTTTTT
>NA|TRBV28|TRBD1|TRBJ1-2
CATGTGGVSYGYTF
TGTGCCACCGGGACAGGGGGGGTCAGCTATGGCTACACCTTC
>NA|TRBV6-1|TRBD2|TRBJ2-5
CASSESLAGGPNQETQYF
TGTGCCAGCAGTGAATCTCTAGCGGGAGGCCCGAATCAAGAGACCCAGTACTTC
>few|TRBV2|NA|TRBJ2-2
CASSEAGGRTGELFF
TGTGCCAGCAGTGAAGCGGGGGGGCGTACCGGGGAGCTGTTTTTT
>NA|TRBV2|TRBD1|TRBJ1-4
CASSAGQGASEKLFF
TGTGCCAGCAGCGCGGGACAGGGGGCTAGTGAAAAACTGTTTTTT
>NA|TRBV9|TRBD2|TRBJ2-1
CASSVDTSGRAEQFF
TGTGCCAGCAGCGTAGATACTAGCGGGAGGGCTGAGCAGTTCTTC
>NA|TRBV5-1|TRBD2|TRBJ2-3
CASSLDTGGPTDTQYF
TGCGCCAGCAGCTTGGATACGGGGGGGCCCACAGATACGCAGTATTTT
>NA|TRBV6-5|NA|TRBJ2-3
CASSGAGTDTQYF
TGTGCCAGCAGTGGGGCAGGCACAGATACGCAGTATTTT
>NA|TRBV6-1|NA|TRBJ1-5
CASSREESNQPQHF
TGTGCCAGCAGTCGAGAAGAGAGCAATCAGCCCCAGCATTTT
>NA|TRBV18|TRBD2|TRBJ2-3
CASSPEASGRLGTDTQYF
TGTGCCAGCTCACCGGAGGCTAGCGGGAGGTTGGGCACAGATACGCAGTATTTT
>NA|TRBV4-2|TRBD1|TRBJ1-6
CASSQAEGANSPLHF
TGTGCCAGCAGCCAAGCAGAGGGGGCCAATTCACCCCTCCACTTT
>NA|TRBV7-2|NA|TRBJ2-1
CASTRGGLALNEQFF
TGTGCCAGTACTCGAGGCGGGCTAGCGTTAAATGAGCAGTTCTTC
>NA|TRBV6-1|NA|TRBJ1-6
CASSEGTRNSPLHF
TGTGCCAGCAGTGAAGGGACAAGAAATTCACCCCTCCACTTT
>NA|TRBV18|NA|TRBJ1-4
CASSPPWANEKLFF
TGTGCCAGCTCACCACCATGGGCTAATGAAAAACTGTTTTTT
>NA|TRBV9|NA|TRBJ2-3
CASSVGQFSTDTQYF
TGTGCCAGCAGCGTAGGACAGTTTAGCACAGATACGCAGTATTTT
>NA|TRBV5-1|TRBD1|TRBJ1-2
CASSLTQGNYGYTF
TGCGCCAGCAGCTTGACACAGGGGAACTATGGCTACACCTTC
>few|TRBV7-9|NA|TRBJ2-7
CASSLSRTSYEQYF
TGTGCCAGCAGCTTATCCAGGACCTCCTACGAGCAGTACTTC
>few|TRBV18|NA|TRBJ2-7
CASSPRGSYEQYF
TGTGCCAGCTCACCGAGGGGGAGTTACGAGCAGTACTTC
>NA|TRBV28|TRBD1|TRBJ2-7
CASSLAGTGSYEQYF
TGTGCCAGCAGTTTAGCTGGGACAGGGAGTTACGAGCAGTACTTC
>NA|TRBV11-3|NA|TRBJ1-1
CASSPGKGRSTEAFF
TGTGCCAGCAGCCCGGGGAAGGGGAGGAGTACTGAAGCTTTCTTT
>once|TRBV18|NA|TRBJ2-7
CASSPLGGHEQYF
TGTGCCAGCTCACCACTAGGAGGTCACGAGCAGTACTTC
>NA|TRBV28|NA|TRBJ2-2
CASYGVAGELFF
TGTGCCAGCTATGGCGTGGCCGGGGAGCTGTTTTTT
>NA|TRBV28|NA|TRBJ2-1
CAWGFGGGSYNEQFF
TGTGCCTGGGGATTTGGGGGAGGATCCTACAATGAGCAGTTCTTC
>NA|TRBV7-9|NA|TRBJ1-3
CASSLTGLYGNTIYF
TGTGCCAGCAGCTTAACGGGTCTCTATGGAAACACCATATATTTT
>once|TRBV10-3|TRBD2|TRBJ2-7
CAISESPSAGDYEQYF
TGTGCCATCAGTGAGTCGCCCAGTGCGGGGGACTACGAGCAGTACTTC
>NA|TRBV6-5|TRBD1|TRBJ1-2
CASSPSGGYYGYTF
TGTGCCAGCAGTCCTTCAGGGGGGTACTATGGCTACACCTTC
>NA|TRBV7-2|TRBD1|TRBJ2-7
CASSSFGTGRYEQYF
TGTGCCAGCAGCTCGTTCGGGACAGGACGCTACGAGCAGTACTTC
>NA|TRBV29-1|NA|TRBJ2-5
CSVGYGGVGGETQYF
TGCAGCGTTGGGTATGGGGGCGTGGGGGGAGAGACCCAGTACTTC
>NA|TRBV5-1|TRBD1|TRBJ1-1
CASSLADRVDTEAFF
TGCGCCAGCAGCTTAGCCGACAGGGTGGATACTGAAGCTTTCTTT